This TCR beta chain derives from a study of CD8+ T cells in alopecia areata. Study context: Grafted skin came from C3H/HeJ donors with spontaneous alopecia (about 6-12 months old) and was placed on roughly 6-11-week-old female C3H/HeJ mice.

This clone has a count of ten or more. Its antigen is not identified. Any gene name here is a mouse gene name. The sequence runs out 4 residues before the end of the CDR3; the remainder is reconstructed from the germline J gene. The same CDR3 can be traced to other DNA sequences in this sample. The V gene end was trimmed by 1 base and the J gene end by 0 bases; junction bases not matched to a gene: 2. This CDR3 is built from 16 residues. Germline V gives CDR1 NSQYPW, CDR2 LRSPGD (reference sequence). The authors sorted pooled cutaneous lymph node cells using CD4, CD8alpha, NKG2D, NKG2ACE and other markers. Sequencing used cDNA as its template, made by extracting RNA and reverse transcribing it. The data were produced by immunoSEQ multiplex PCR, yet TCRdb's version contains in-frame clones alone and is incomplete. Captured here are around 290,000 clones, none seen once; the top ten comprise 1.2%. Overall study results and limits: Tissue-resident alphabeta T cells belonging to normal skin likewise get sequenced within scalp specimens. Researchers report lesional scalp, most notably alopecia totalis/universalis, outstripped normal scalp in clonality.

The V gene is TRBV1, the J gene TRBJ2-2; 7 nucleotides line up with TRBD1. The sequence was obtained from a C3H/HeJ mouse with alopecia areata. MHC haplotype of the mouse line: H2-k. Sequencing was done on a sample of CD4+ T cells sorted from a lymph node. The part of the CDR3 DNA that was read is TGCACCTGCAGTGCAGCCGGGACAGCAAACACCGGG. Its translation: CTCSAAGTANTG. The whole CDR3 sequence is CTCSAAGTANTGQLYF.